Shown below are 12 T cell receptor beta chains from a single sample sequenced in a study of blood T cells in healthy people across ages. Together with a sample-barcoded 5' primer, a J-beta primer mix was included in a second PCR lasting 7 to 11 cycles. TCRdb reprocessed the 5' RACE reads via MiXCR and lists one record per CDR3 protein. The repertoire holds around 1.5 million distinct CDR3 sequences, with 42% as singletons. The sample taken for sequencing was blood. These receptor sequences come from a woman aged 18-29 years in good health.

The J gene is TRBJ1-1, the V gene TRBV5-1; D gene uncertain. Per the germline V gene, CDR1 is SGHRS and CDR2 is YFSETQ. This CDR3 is built from 15 residues. V was cut by 1 base and J by 4 bases, with 14 bases left in between. The CDR3 loop reads CASSLQAILSTEAFF. In DNA form, the CDR3 reads TGCGCCAGCAGCTTGCAGGCCATCTTGAGCACTGAAGCTTTCTTT.

The chain links TRBV7-8 to TRBJ1-2; possibly TRBD1 for D (5 bases). Germline V gene sequence: CDR1 SGHVS, CDR2 FQNEAQ. V shed 2 bases and J shed 4 bases, with 14 bases lying between them. This CDR3 is built from 15 residues. The CDR3 DNA sequence: TGTGCCAGCAGCTTAAGGGACGCGCCCAGCTATGGCTACACCTTC. This translates into CASSLRDAPSYGYTF. The full variable domain, its missing parts supplied by reference TRBV7-8 and TRBJ1-2, is GAGVSQSPRYKVAKRGQDVALRCDPISGHVSLFWYQQALGQGPEFLTYFQNEAQLDKSGLPSDRFFAERPEGSVSTLKIQRTQQEDSAVYLCASSLRDAPSYGYTFGSGTRLTVV.

This clonotype appeared once. This chain uses TRBV20-1 with TRBJ1-1; D possibly corresponds to TRBD1 (6 bases). Germline V gene lookup returns CDR1 DFQATT and CDR2 SNEGSKA (reference sequence). Trimming left V 6 bases short and J 3 bases short, with 20 bases between. The CDR3 length is 15 residues. The CDR3 DNA sequence: TGCAGTGCACCACGACCGGGGGCTTCGGACACTGAAGCTTTCTTT. Protein product: CSAPRPGASDTEAFF.

This clonotype was seen just once. The chain combines TRBV2 with TRBJ1-2; tentative D call: TRBD1 (5 bases). This CDR3 region has 13 residues. Germline V gene data show CDR1 as SNHLY and CDR2 as FYNNEI. Trimming shortened V by 6 bases and J by 10 bases, and 18 bases separated the two germline ends. The CDR3: CASSPAGASVYTF. CDR3 sequence (DNA): TGTGCCAGCAGCCCGGCCGGGGCCTCTGTCTACACCTTC.

CDR3 in amino acids: CTLGAGYGYTF. The CDR3 DNA reads TGCACCTTGGGGGCGGGCTATGGCTACACCTTC. The chain has TRBV20-1 and TRBJ1-2, with TRBD1 as a possible D gene (6 bases). CDR1 DFQATT and CDR2 SNEGSKA come from the germline V gene (reference sequence). The CDR3 consists of 11 residues.

This sequence joins TRBV13 and TRBJ2-5; either TRBD1 or TRBD2 may fit D (6 bases each). The CDR3 has 17 residues. V was clipped by 4 bases and J by 11 bases, with 29 bases between them. CDR1 is PRHDT and CDR2 is FYEKMQ in the germline V gene (reference sequence). The CDR3: CASSWRTAASVPDEQYF. In DNA, the CDR3 is TGTGCCAGCAGCTGGAGGACAGCTGCTAGCGTTCCCGATGAGCAGTACTTC.

The genes are TRBV20-1 and TRBJ1-4; 7 bases match TRBD1. The CDR3 length is 13 residues. Germline-derived CDR1 and CDR2 are DFQATT and SNEGSKA (reference sequence). V was clipped by 6 bases and J by 4 bases; unmatched bases: 5. CDR3 nucleotide sequence: TGCAGTGCCTGGGACAGCAGTAATGAAAAACTGTTTTTT. Residues: CSAWDSSNEKLFF.

The chain is built from TRBV20-1 and TRBJ2-2; no clear D. This CDR3 spans 14 amino acids. In germline, CDR1 is DFQATT, CDR2 SNEGSKA (reference sequence). Trimming pared 0 bases from V and 4 bases from J, leaving 9 bases between. CDR3 nucleotides: TGCAGTGCTAGAGATCCCGCAGGCACCGGGGAGCTGTTTTTT. As protein: CSARDPAGTGELFF.

The J gene is TRBJ2-3, the V gene TRBV10-3; the D gene is possibly TRBD2 (5 bases). V was trimmed by 3 bases and J by 2 bases, leaving 21 bases between them. Germline CDR1 reads ENHRY; CDR2 reads SYGVKD. This CDR3 spans 18 amino acids. This chain's CDR3 is CAISDPPPGSEATDTQYF. In DNA, the CDR3 is TGTGCCATCAGTGACCCACCCCCGGGTAGCGAGGCCACAGATACGCAGTATTTT.

This clonotype occurred a few times. This sequence joins TRBV10-3 and TRBJ1-2, with no clear D. Between the trimmed V and J ends, which lost 5 bases and 4 bases, there was a span of 8 bases. Germline V gene data show CDR1 as ENHRY and CDR2 as SYGVKD. This CDR3 comprises 12 residues. The CDR3 is CAISFMGYGYTF. The CDR3 DNA reads TGTGCCATCAGTTTTATGGGCTATGGCTACACCTTC.

This clonotype was counted only a few times. The chain recombines TRBV20-1 with TRBJ1-1, with D possibly TRBD1 on 6 matching bases. This CDR3 has 15 residues. V was shortened by 0 bases and J by 2 bases, with 13 bases between the two germline ends. The germline V gene has CDR1 DFQATT and CDR2 SNEGSKA (reference sequence). CDR3 in amino acids: CSARENEGGNTEAFF. The CDR3 nucleotides read TGCAGTGCTAGAGAAAACGAGGGGGGTAACACTGAAGCTTTCTTT.

V gene TRBV18 combines with J gene TRBJ2-5, with 9 nucleotides matching TRBD2. CDR3 length: 15 amino acids. Trimming took 6 bases from V and 4 from J; bases not matched to a gene: 9. CDR1 is KGHSH, CDR2 LQKENI, per germline. This CDR3 reads CASSPTSGAGETQYF. As DNA, the CDR3 is TGTGCCAGCTCGCCGACTAGCGGAGCGGGAGAGACCCAGTACTTC.